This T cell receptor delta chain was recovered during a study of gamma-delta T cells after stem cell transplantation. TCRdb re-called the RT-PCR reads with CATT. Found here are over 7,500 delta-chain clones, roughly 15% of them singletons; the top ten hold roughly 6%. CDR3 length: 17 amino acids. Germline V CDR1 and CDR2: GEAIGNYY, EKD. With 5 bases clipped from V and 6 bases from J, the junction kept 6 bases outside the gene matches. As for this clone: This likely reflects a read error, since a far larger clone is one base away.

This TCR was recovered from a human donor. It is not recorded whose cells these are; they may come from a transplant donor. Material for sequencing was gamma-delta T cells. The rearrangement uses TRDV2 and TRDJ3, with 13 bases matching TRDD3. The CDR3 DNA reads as TGTGCCTGTGCCATTACTGGGGGATACGCGGACACCCGACAGATGTTTTTC. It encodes CACAITGGYADTRQMFF.